This T cell receptor beta chain originates from a study of human T cells and chemical hapten exposure listed by TCRdb under 2021. Describing the broader study: For sensitization, 2% DPC in acetone was applied to a roughly 2 cm by roughly 2 cm area of upper inner arm skin. Patients additionally received weekly therapeutic DPC doses to the scalp throughout the approximately 25-week study period. Patch testing on the upper back used Finn chambers containing 0.01% DPC, with scoring done after 6 days according to International Contact Dermatitis Research Group standards. The patient cohort, mostly female, included alopecia areata with under or over 50% scalp involvement, alopecia totalis and alopecia universalis. Libraries were combined into a pool for sequencing, and differences in TCR yield between samples came mainly from small differences in library volumes within the pool. The study tracked peripheral blood TCR repertoire changes in vivo during primary and secondary sensitization to the hapten diphenylcyclopropenone (DPC) in alopecia patients. Blood samples were taken from patients before sensitization (week 0) and at 2, 6 and about 24 weeks after DPC sensitization. Around 29 alopecia patients provided blood for TCR sequencing at one to four time points (pre-sensitization, 2, 6 and 24 weeks). What the study reported, not specific to this receptor: Because all patients had alopecia, a presumed autoimmune disease, the immune response of the patients might differ from that of healthy individuals. No change with DPC sensitization was found in the number of TCRs above 1 in 1000 frequency, and no evidence of global repertoire structure alterations was found. Compared with pre-sensitization or healthy control sets, expanded TCRs formed significantly more large CDR3 similarity clusters, which is consistent with antigen-driven responses. The number of PT1 expanded TCRs positively correlated with patch test score, significant at thresholds 8, 16 and 32 but not 4. Repeated subsampling changed both the strength of the expansion versus patch-test correlation and the threshold at which that correlation became significant.

The time point tag for this specimen amounts to: pre-sensitization, week 0. The sample's treatment or condition, from its label and the paper: therapeutic diphenylcyclopropenone sensitization with weekly scalp DPC. At every patch-test visit, the blood draw took place before the patch test was put on. To be eligible, patients had to be aged 18 to 70, diagnosed with alopecia and judged suitable for DPC therapy, while pregnant patients were excluded. Total RNA was extracted from unfractionated whole blood that had been collected in Tempus Blood RNA tubes. Trimming removed 3 bases from V and 3 bases from J; the gene matches leave 0 bases unexplained. The CDR3 holds 14 amino acids from the cysteine to the phenylalanine. Here the CDR3 DNA is all that survives: 42 bases in frame from base 1. The library was built by means of RACE. Sequencing relied on a NextSeq 500. Library preparation attached unique molecular identifiers to individual cDNA molecules for quantitative, reproducible TCR counting. From each blood RNA sample, both TCR alpha and TCR beta chains were sequenced. For the original study's pipeline: The median number of TCRs per sample was over 95,000, ranging from roughly 23,224 to 690,600. The Decombinator software suite was used to annotate the V, J and CDR3 of the TCR reads. For the PS versus PT1 abundance plots, all samples were subsampled to the same number of TCRs (28,000). TCRs were defined as expanded if absent before sensitization and observed at least eight times at the 2-week time point. In TCRdb, the public reads were trimmed at Q25 with fastp and aligned with MiXCR, with productive beta chains retained. For every CDR3 protein sequence, its rows merge into one entry that carries the most common genes and DNA. These V and J calls originate from TCRdb's pipeline instead of the authors' own analysis. This sample has some 330,000 distinct CDR3 sequences in its table, and about 5% of those were observed once. The ten largest clones add up to about 8.2% of the sample.

This clonotype was counted ten times or more. Its antigen is unknown. Base qualities are not recorded, but no much larger clone differs from it by a single base. The chain employs TRBV12-3 or TRBV12-4 and TRBJ2-5; 11 middle bases align to TRBD2. The receptor was derived from a woman between 18 and 30 years old with alopecia areata. Some clones in this sample may be carry-over from other donors' samples. Here the sequenced sample was whole blood, taken in connection with sensitization to the hapten diphenylcyclopropenone (DPC). The CDR3 region has the sequence CASSLTSGEETQYF. The nucleotide sequence reads TGTGCCAGCAGTTTGACTAGCGGGGAAGAGACCCAGTACTTC.